This T cell receptor (beta chain) was obtained from a study of control samples from healthy donors and cancer patients. Trimming took 1 base from V and 4 from J, leaving 11 bases between them. Germline CDR1 MNHEY, CDR2 SVGAGI. The CDR3 totals 15 residues. The data were produced by immunoSEQ multiplex PCR, yet TCRdb's version contains in-frame clones alone and is incomplete. The sample lists around 140,000 clones; 91% were seen once. The TCR sequence derives from a man aged 18 to 29 in good health. This chain joins TRBV6-5 and TRBJ2-4, with D perhaps matching TRBD2 (6 bases). The sample comprised blood. Here the CDR3 reads CASSYWGGEKNIQYF. DNA for the CDR3: TGTGCCAGCAGTTACTGGGGCGGGGAAAAAAACATTCAGTACTTC.